These T cell receptor beta chains were read from a single sample in a study of blood T cells in healthy people across ages. Each CDR3 protein is one row after TCRdb ran MiXCR on the 5' RACE reads. The table includes hundreds of thousands of distinct CDR3 sequences, roughly 53% detected once. The sample was blood. These receptors were collected from a man aged 55 to 69 in good health. Each CDR3 is given with its conserved first and last residue. A D gene is named only where the DNA matches it firmly. The listing skips clone size in some rows; elsewhere it reads once, few, many or a size class.

v_gene	d_gene	j_gene	abundance	CDR3aa	CDR3nt
TRBV27	TRBD2	TRBJ2-7	.	CASSLQSGGSYEQYF	TGTGCCAGCAGTTTACAGTCCGGGGGGTCCTACGAGCAGTACTTC
TRBV20-1	TRBD2	TRBJ2-4	.	CSARGGSIAKNIQYF	TGCAGTGCTAGGGGAGGGTCCATAGCCAAAAACATTCAGTACTTC
TRBV12-3/TRBV12-4	TRBD1	TRBJ2-5	.	CASSLGSQGWYF	TGTGCCAGCAGTTTGGGATCACAGGGGTGGTACTTC
TRBV28	TRBD1	TRBJ1-1	once	CASSLPGQVLKEGNTEAFF	TGTGCCAGCAGTTTGCCGGGACAGGTCCTCAAAGAGGGGAACACTGAAGCTTTCTTT
TRBV28	TRBD1	TRBJ1-1	.	CASSRDRDNTEAFF	TGTGCCAGCAGCCGGGACAGGGACAACACTGAAGCTTTCTTT
TRBV12-3/TRBV12-4	TRBD1	TRBJ2-7	.	CASSRPGQGADEQYF	TGTGCCAGCAGTCGCCCGGGACAGGGGGCGGACGAGCAGTACTTC
TRBV5-1	TRBD2	TRBJ2-4	.	CASSLVGSRLAKNIQYF	TGCGCCAGCAGCTTGGTGGGGTCCCGACTAGCCAAGAACATTCAGTACTTC
TRBV24-1	.	TRBJ2-4	.	CATSDSGARGAKNIQYF	TGTGCCACCAGTGACTCAGGGGCGCGGGGAGCCAAAAACATTCAGTACTTC
TRBV7-2	.	TRBJ2-3	once	CASTTGFTDTQYF	TGTGCCAGCACCACGGGGTTCACAGATACGCAGTATTTT
TRBV3-1	.	TRBJ1-1	.	CASSRAYRDTEAFF	TGTGCCAGCAGCCGCGCCTACAGGGACACTGAAGCTTTCTTT
TRBV20-1	TRBD2	TRBJ2-5	once	CSARVDLAGETQYF	TGCAGTGCTAGGGTAGACCTAGCGGGGGAGACCCAGTACTTC
TRBV9	.	TRBJ1-1	.	CASSPRQETNTEAFF	TGTGCCAGCAGCCCCCGGCAGGAAACGAACACTGAAGCTTTCTTT
TRBV24-1	.	TRBJ2-6	.	CATSAPSGANVLTF	TGTGCCACCAGTGCCCCCTCTGGGGCCAACGTCCTGACTTTC
TRBV11-2	.	TRBJ2-7	.	CASSLDRVLGRAPIEQYF	TGTGCCAGCAGCTTAGATCGGGTACTTGGTAGGGCACCTATCGAGCAGTACTTC
TRBV7-2	TRBD1	TRBJ2-5	few	CASSRAGQGYETQYF	TGTGCCAGCAGCCGTGCGGGACAGGGATATGAGACCCAGTACTTC
TRBV10-3	.	TRBJ1-1	.	CAIRMTENTEAFF	TGTGCCATCAGGATGACAGAGAACACTGAAGCTTTCTTT
TRBV29-1	TRBD2	TRBJ2-3	.	CSVGTSGRTDTQYF	TGCAGCGTGGGGACTAGCGGGCGCACAGATACGCAGTATTTT